This paragraph reports one T cell receptor (beta chain). The PCR used 60 Vbeta and 13 Jbeta primers. Data came from immunoSEQ multiplex PCR; TCRdb stores just in-frame clones and leaves some out. The sample carries about 120,000 clones, under 90% recorded once. The sample belongs to a study of cytomegalovirus exposure and HLA in healthy donors. Between the trimmed V and J ends, which lost 3 bases and 4 bases, there was a span of 13 bases. From germline, CDR1 is KGHSH and CDR2 LQKENI. The CDR3 contains 14 residues. The sequence derives from a woman aged 25 to 39 in good health and CMV-seronegative. Sequenced: PBMCs. The J gene is TRBJ2-7, the V gene TRBV18, with D perhaps matching TRBD1 (6 bases). CDR3 amino acids: CASSPGTGRYEQYF. The CDR3 bases are TGTGCCAGCTCACCCGGAACAGGGCGATACGAGCAGTACTTC.